This TCR beta chain was identified during a study of T-cell memory formation after mild COVID-19. Across the study: TCR clusters showed largely donor specificity. Findings and limits, study-wide: CM and EM subsets held most contracting CD4+ clones; EMRA held CD8+ ones.

The CDR3 covers 10 residues. Trimming removed 6 bases at V and 9 bases at J, with 9 bases between. Per germline, CDR1 SNHLY and CDR2 FYNNEI. TCRdb used MiXCR to reprocess the 5' RACE reads, holding one entry per CDR3 protein. The data contain fewer than 400,000 distinct CDR3 sequences, about an eighth of them singletons. Points on this clonotype: Antigen: not known.

The chain has TRBV2 and TRBJ2-7; D gene uncertain. The sequence derives from a man younger than 30 who had mild COVID-19 (a few samples of this study predate the infection). Cell type and time point are not known. Sequencing was carried out using PBMCs or a T cell subset sorted from them (not recorded which). CDR3 sequence reads: CASSVGMQYV. CDR3 bases: TGTGCCAGCAGCGTTGGAATGCAGTACGTC.